This TCR beta chain originates from a study of blood T cells in healthy people across ages. A J-beta primer mix and a sample-barcoded 5' primer were used in a second PCR of about 7 to 12 cycles. TCRdb fed the 5' RACE reads into MiXCR, producing one record per CDR3 protein. There are over 600,000 distinct CDR3 sequences in the sample; about 61% occur only once, and about a quarter lies in the top ten. Russia was home to the donors, healthy Caucasian individuals aged 6 to 90. Donors each provided roughly 9.6 milliliters of peripheral blood. Isolation per sample recovered at least 7 million PBMCs. Trimming removed 3 bases from V and 0 bases from J, with 11 bases in between. CDR1 is SQVTM, CDR2 ANQGSEA, per germline. The CDR3 loop spans 14 amino acids.

This sequence originates from a man aged 40-49 years in good health. Source material: blood. The rearrangement uses TRBV29-1 and TRBJ1-2; D perhaps matches TRBD1 (6 bases). CDR3 loop: CSVDTTGTNYGYTF. CDR3 sequence (DNA): TGCAGCGTTGATACAACAGGGACTAACTATGGCTACACCTTC.